One and the same sample provided the 21 T cell receptor beta chains below, sequenced in a study of blood T cell repertoires in COVID-19. The data were produced by immunoSEQ multiplex PCR, yet TCRdb's version contains in-frame clones alone and is incomplete. The table lists under 350,000 clones, 86% of them singletons. The sequencing sample was made of PBMCs or T cells enriched from blood (not recorded which). Receptor source: a middle-aged woman with acute COVID-19.

In this sample, this clone turned up once. The gene calls are TRBV5-4 and TRBJ2-3; D may be TRBD2 (6 bases). This CDR3 has 15 residues. V gave up 0 bases and J gave up 6 bases, with 14 bases separating them. In germline, CDR1 is SGHNT, CDR2 YYREEE (reference sequence). In DNA form, the CDR3 reads TGTGCCAGCAGCTTGGCCCCGACTAGTGTGGATACGCAGTATTTT. Its protein product is CASSLAPTSVDTQYF.

V is TRBV12-3 or TRBV12-4 and J is TRBJ1-5, with D possibly TRBD1 on 5 matching bases. The CDR3 spans 13 residues. Trimming left V 5 bases short and J 7 bases short, with 12 bases between. The CDR3 region has the DNA TGTGCCAGCAGTCCAGGGAAGAGACAGCCCCAGCATTTT. It yields the protein CASSPGKRQPQHF.

This clone was seen a handful of times. The chain uses TRBV13 and TRBJ1-1; D is unresolved. Looked up from germline, CDR1 is PRHDT and CDR2 is FYEKMQ (reference sequence). V gave up 5 bases and J gave up 1 base, with 5 bases separating them. The CDR3 runs 12 residues. CDR3 amino acids: CASSPGNTEAFF. The CDR3 DNA reads TGTGCCAGCAGCCCCGGGAACACTGAAGCTTTCTTT.

This chain uses TRBV5-1 with TRBJ2-5; TRBD1 aligns across 8 bases. Unmatched junction bases numbered 14, after V lost 4 bases and J lost 3 bases. This CDR3 is built from 17 residues. Germline loops: CDR1 SGHRS, CDR2 YFSETQ. DNA for the CDR3: TGCGCCAGCAGCCATAATACAGGGGGTGGGTTGAAAGAGACCCAGTACTTC. It is translated as CASSHNTGGGLKETQYF.

The rearrangement uses TRBV7-2 and TRBJ2-1; TRBD2 matches 8 bases. CDR3 length: 19 amino acids. Trimming cost V 3 bases and J 5 bases; bases outside gene matches: 18. From germline, CDR1 is SGHTA and CDR2 FQGNSA. The CDR3 DNA is TGTGCCAGCAGCTTTAGGTCACCGCTGACGAGCGGGAGCCACAATGAGCAGTTCTTC. As protein: CASSFRSPLTSGSHNEQFF.

This chain joins TRBV28 and TRBJ1-2, with 8 nucleotides matching TRBD1. Germline assignment: CDR1 MDHEN and CDR2 SYDVKM. The CDR3 loop spans 15 amino acids. The trim removed 1 base at V and 7 bases at J, leaving 8 bases unmatched. CDR3 DNA: TGTGCCAGCAGTTTATCGTCCAGGGGGCGCGGTGGCTACACCTTC. Encoded protein: CASSLSSRGRGGYTF.

The chain has TRBV6-6 and TRBJ2-2; 12 nucleotides line up with TRBD1. The germline V gene has CDR1 MNHNY and CDR2 SVGAGI (reference sequence). The V and J ends lost 6 bases and 7 bases, in that order; junction bases with no gene match: 6. This CDR3 spans 15 amino acids. CDR3: CASRRDRGRSGELFF. The CDR3 coding sequence is TGTGCCAGCAGACGGGACAGGGGGCGAAGCGGGGAGCTGTTTTTT.

The rearrangement joins TRBV2 to TRBJ1-5, with D unclear. The germline V gene encodes CDR1 SNHLY and CDR2 FYNNEI. The CDR3 has 14 amino acids. Trimming took off 6 bases at V and 3 bases at J, with 12 bases between the two ends. For the CDR3, the DNA is TGTGCCAGCAGAGGGAGGGTTCCCAATCAGCCCCAGCATTTT. Residues: CASRGRVPNQPQHF.

The V call is TRBV9, the J call TRBJ2-2; D unclear. The CDR3 contains 15 residues. The V and J ends lost 1 base and 2 bases respectively, with 9 bases between them. The V gene's germline CDR1 is SGDLS and CDR2 YYNGEE. CDR3: CASSVLQTNTGELFF. CDR3 coding DNA: TGTGCCAGCAGCGTACTCCAGACTAACACCGGGGAGCTGTTTTTT.

CDR3 nucleotides: TGTGCCAGCATTATAGGGGGGAACACTGAAGCTTTCTTT. It codes for CASIIGGNTEAFF. V is TRBV6-5 and J is TRBJ1-1; TRBD1 might be the D (6 bases). Trimming removed 7 bases at V and 1 base at J, with 10 bases between. The CDR3 runs 13 residues. The germline V gene has CDR1 MNHEY and CDR2 SVGAGI.

The chain is built from TRBV2 and TRBJ1-5; D call uncertain. CDR3 length: 15 residues. Germline values: CDR1 SNHLY, CDR2 FYNNEI. Trimming removed 2 bases at V and 0 bases at J, with 8 bases between. CDR3 amino acids: CASSELPRSNQPQHF. The CDR3 DNA reads as TGTGCCAGCAGTGAACTCCCTCGTAGCAATCAGCCCCAGCATTTT.

This clone was detected a few times. The genes are TRBV7-2 and TRBJ2-5; 12 bases are shared with TRBD2. Germline V gives CDR1 SGHTA, CDR2 FQGNSA. J lost 10 bases, V lost 4 bases, and 10 bases had no gene match. This CDR3 has 15 amino acids. The CDR3 DNA is TGTGCCAGCAGCTCGGGACTAGCGGGCAAAAATGGCCAGTACTTC. This encodes CASSSGLAGKNGQYF.

This sequence joins TRBV2 and TRBJ2-6; D may be TRBD1 (5 bases). The CDR3 has 15 residues. CDR1 is SNHLY and CDR2 is FYNNEI in the germline V gene. Trimming stripped 1 base from V and 4 bases from J, with 8 bases between. The CDR3, as DNA: TGTGCCAGCAGTGAAGAGGGGCAGGGGGCCAACGTCCTGACTTTC. Translated, it gives CASSEEGQGANVLTF.

This clone was recorded once. In nucleotides, the CDR3 is TGTGCCAGCAGCCCTACCAAGGGACAGGGCCCCCCTAATGAAAAACTGTTTTTT. The encoded protein is CASSPTKGQGPPNEKLFF. The V and J genes are TRBV5-4 and TRBJ1-4, with 9 nucleotides matching TRBD1. Germline CDR1 is SGHNT and CDR2 is YYREEE (reference sequence). Trimming removed 4 bases from V and 3 bases from J; junction bases left unmatched: 13. The CDR3 spans 18 residues.

This rearrangement joins TRBV7-9 to TRBJ2-3; D may be TRBD2 (6 bases). Per the germline V gene, CDR1 is SEHNR and CDR2 is FQNEAQ (reference sequence). This CDR3 has 15 residues. Trimming stripped 5 bases from V and 0 bases from J, with 12 bases between. The DNA for the CDR3 is TGTGCCAGCAGCCCCCCGGGAGTAAGCACAGATACGCAGTATTTT. Translation gives CASSPPGVSTDTQYF.

The chain couples TRBV11-3 to TRBJ2-1; D possibly corresponds to TRBD2 (5 bases). CDR3 length equals 16 residues. The ends were cut back, 3 bases at V and 0 bases at J, with 12 bases in the middle. The germline gives CDR1 SGHNT, CDR2 YENEEA. As DNA, the CDR3 is TGTGCCAGCAGCTTTAAAGCGGTGAGCTCCTACAATGAGCAGTTCTTC. This codes for CASSFKAVSSYNEQFF.

This chain uses TRBV5-6 with TRBJ2-1, with D tentatively TRBD1 (6 bases). The CDR3 runs to 16 residues. The V end lost 6 bases, the J end lost 4 bases, and 20 bases lay between the germline ends. The V gene's germline CDR1 is SGHDT and CDR2 YYEEEE. The CDR3 DNA is TGTGCCAGCACAATTCTCCGGGACACATTTTACAATGAGCAGTTCTTC. It encodes CASTILRDTFYNEQFF.

This clone is classed as medium-sized. This CDR3 reads CSVAATVAGELFF. CDR3 DNA: TGCAGCGTTGCCGCGACAGTCGCCGGGGAGCTGTTTTTT. The rearrangement uses TRBV29-1 and TRBJ2-2, with D perhaps TRBD1 (5 bases). The CDR3 extends over 13 amino acids. The V end was cut by 4 bases, the J end by 6 bases, with 12 bases between. Looked up from germline, CDR1 is SQVTM and CDR2 is ANQGSEA.

The chain links TRBV11-2 to TRBJ1-1, with 8 nucleotides matching TRBD1. The CDR3 is 12 residues long. Germline CDR1 reads SGHAT; CDR2 reads FQNNGV. Trimming took 4 bases from V and 9 from J; bases not matched to a gene: 4. The CDR3 is CASSSQGAKAFF. The CDR3 bases are TGTGCCAGCAGCTCGCAGGGGGCGAAAGCTTTCTTT.

The V and J genes are TRBV19 and TRBJ1-1, with 9 positions matching TRBD1. This CDR3 comprises 13 residues. V lost 5 bases to trimming and J lost 7 bases; unmatched junction nucleotides: 5. Germline loops: CDR1 LNHDA, CDR2 SQIVND (reference sequence). The CDR3 nucleotides are TGTGCCAGTAGTCCCACAGGGGGCAATGAAGCTTTCTTT. Protein product: CASSPTGGNEAFF.

The V gene is TRBV7-2, the J gene TRBJ2-2; TRBD2 agrees at 10 bases. The germline CDR1 and CDR2 sequences are SGHTA and FQGNSA. The V gene end was trimmed by 7 bases and the J gene end by 3 bases; junction bases not matched to a gene: 2. The CDR3 contains 14 residues. CDR3 loop: CASTTSGYTGELFF. The CDR3, as DNA: TGTGCCAGCACGACTAGCGGGTACACCGGGGAGCTGTTTTTT.